This T cell receptor (beta chain) was sequenced for a study of T cells in localized non-small cell lung cancer. The germline V gene encodes CDR1 SGHNT and CDR2 YENEEA. This CDR3 has 15 residues. V dropped 5 bases and J dropped 4; count of bases not matched to a gene: 10. TCRdb's table, derived via immunoSEQ multiplex PCR, lists solely in-frame clones and lacks some. This table has about 26,000 clones, approximately 85% appearing once. Sequencing was performed on peripheral blood, taken before any cancer treatment. The chain carries TRBV11-3 and TRBJ2-7; 8 positions agree with TRBD1. The TCR comes from a woman aged 35 to 69 with stage I lung adenocarcinoma. This chain's CDR3 is CASSDSTGGKYEQYF. In DNA form, the CDR3 reads TGTGCCAGCAGCGATAGCACAGGGGGGAAGTACGAGCAGTACTTC.